Listed below are T cell receptor beta chains from one sample, sequenced in a study of control samples from healthy donors and cancer patients. Only in-frame clones appear in the TCRdb table, and some are missing; sequencing was by immunoSEQ multiplex PCR. The sample gives about 130,000 clones, 85% to 95% of which show up once; 12% to 15% is in the top ten. Sequencing was carried out using PBMCs. The receptor set was obtained from a man in his sixties with colorectal cancer. CDR3s include the opening cysteine and the closing phenylalanine or tryptophan. A D gene is named only where the DNA matches it firmly. The size field is filled for only some rows; it gives once, few, many or a size class.

d_gene	j_gene	v_gene	abundance	CDR3nt	CDR3aa
TRBD2	TRBJ2-1	TRBV5-1	.	TGCGCCAGCAGCTCGCTAGCGGGGGGTTACAATGAGCAGTTCTTC	CASSSLAGGYNEQFF
.	TRBJ2-7	TRBV6-6	.	TGTGCCAGCAGTTACTCGGAGGGAAACGAGCAGTACTTC	CASSYSEGNEQYF
.	TRBJ2-3	TRBV7-2	.	TGTGCCAGCAGCTTAGCGCATGGTTCAGATACGCAGTATTTT	CASSLAHGSDTQYF
.	TRBJ1-6	TRBV7-2	.	TGTGCCAGCAGCTTAGAGGGGACCGACTATAATTCACCCCTCCACTTT	CASSLEGTDYNSPLHF
TRBD1	TRBJ2-3	TRBV24-1	.	TGTGCCACCAGTGACCCCGGGACCACAGGGGCAGATACGCAGTATTTT	CATSDPGTTGADTQYF
TRBD1	TRBJ1-1	TRBV29-1	.	TGCAGCGCCTCGGACAGGGCGAACACTGAAGCTTTCTTT	CSASDRANTEAFF
TRBD2	TRBJ2-7	TRBV10-1	.	TGCGCCAGCAGTGAGTCGACGGGGGGGTTCGAGCAGTACTTC	CASSESTGGFEQYF
TRBD1	TRBJ1-1	TRBV24-1	.	TGTGCCACCAGTGATTACCAGGACAGGGCTTTCTTT	CATSDYQDRAFF
.	TRBJ1-2	TRBV4-1	.	TGCGCCAGCAGCCAAGACGGCGGAGGCATTGGTGGCTACACCTTC	CASSQDGGGIGGYTF
.	TRBJ2-7	TRBV11-2	.	TGTGCCAGCAGCCTTTATTACGAGCAGTACTTC	CASSLYYEQYF
.	TRBJ1-4	TRBV7-9	.	TGTGCCAGCAGCAGGCAAGGGCCCGCAACTAATGAAAAACTGTTTTTT	CASSRQGPATNEKLFF
TRBD1	TRBJ1-6	TRBV10-3	.	TGTGTCATCAGCCCGGGACAGACTAATTCACCCCTCCACTTT	CVISPGQTNSPLHF
TRBD2	TRBJ2-3	TRBV7-9	.	TGTGCCAGCAGCCCGGGGGTGACTAGCGGGGGAACAGATACGCAGTATTTT	CASSPGVTSGGTDTQYF
TRBD1	TRBJ1-6	TRBV6-1	.	TGTGCCAGCAGTGACCGGACAGGAACGGATTCACCCCTCCACTTT	CASSDRTGTDSPLHF
.	TRBJ2-7	TRBV6-5	.	TGTGCCAGCTATTCTCGGGACAACCCCTACGAGCAGTACTTC	CASYSRDNPYEQYF
.	TRBJ1-3	TRBV6-1	once	TGTGCCAGCAGTGAACAGAGCAGGGGAAACACCATATATTTT	CASSEQSRGNTIYF
.	TRBJ1-6	TRBV18	.	TGTGCCAGCTCACCAGAGACCGGAGCTAACAATTCACCCCTCCACTTT	CASSPETGANNSPLHF
.	TRBJ2-3	TRBV4-1	.	TGCGCCAGCAGCCAAGAATTCGCGGGGGCCGGCACAGATACGCAGTATTTT	CASSQEFAGAGTDTQYF
TRBD1	TRBJ1-2	TRBV7-9	.	TGTGCCAGCAGCCGACAGGGAAACTATGGCTACACCTTC	CASSRQGNYGYTF
.	TRBJ2-1	TRBV24-1	.	TGTGCCACCAGTGAGGACGGCTCCAGTCCGTTCTTC	CATSEDGSSPFF